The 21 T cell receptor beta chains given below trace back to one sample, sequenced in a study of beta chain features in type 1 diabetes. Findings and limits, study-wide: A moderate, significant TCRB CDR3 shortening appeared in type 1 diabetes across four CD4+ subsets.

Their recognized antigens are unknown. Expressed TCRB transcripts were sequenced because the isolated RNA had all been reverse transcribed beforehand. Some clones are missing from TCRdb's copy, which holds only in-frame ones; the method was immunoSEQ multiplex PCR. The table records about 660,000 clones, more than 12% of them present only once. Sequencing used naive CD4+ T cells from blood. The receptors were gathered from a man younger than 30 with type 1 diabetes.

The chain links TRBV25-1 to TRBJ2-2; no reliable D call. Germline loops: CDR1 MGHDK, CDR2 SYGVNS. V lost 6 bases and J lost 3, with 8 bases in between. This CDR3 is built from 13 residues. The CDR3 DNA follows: TGTGCCAGCAGGGGCCCATACACCGGGGAGCTGTTTTTT. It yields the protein CASRGPYTGELFF.

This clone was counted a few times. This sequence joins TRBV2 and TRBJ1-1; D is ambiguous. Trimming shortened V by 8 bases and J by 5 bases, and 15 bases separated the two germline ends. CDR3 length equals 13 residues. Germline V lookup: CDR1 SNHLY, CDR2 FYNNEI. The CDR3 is CASSVGRETEAFF. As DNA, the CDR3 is TGTGCCAGCTCCGTGGGGAGGGAAACTGAAGCTTTCTTT.

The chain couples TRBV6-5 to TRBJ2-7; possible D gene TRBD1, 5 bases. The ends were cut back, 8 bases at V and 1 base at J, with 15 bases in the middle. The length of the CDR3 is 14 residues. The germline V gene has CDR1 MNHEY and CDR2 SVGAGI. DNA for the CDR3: TGTGCCAGCGGCCCGACAGAGCCTTCCTACGAGCAGTACTTC. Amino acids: CASGPTEPSYEQYF.

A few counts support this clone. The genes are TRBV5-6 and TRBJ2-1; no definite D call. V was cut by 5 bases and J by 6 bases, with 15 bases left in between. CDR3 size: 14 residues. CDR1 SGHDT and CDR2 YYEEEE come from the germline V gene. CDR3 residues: CASSLKPQSNEQFF. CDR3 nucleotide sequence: TGTGCCAGCAGTCTTAAGCCTCAGTCCAATGAGCAGTTCTTC.

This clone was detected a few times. CDR3 sequence (DNA): TGCAGCGTTGGGCTAGCGGCTAACACCGGGGAGCTGTTTTTT. This sequence encodes CSVGLAANTGELFF. The V call is TRBV29-1, the J call TRBJ2-2; 7 nucleotides align to TRBD2. The ends lost 4 bases at V and 2 bases at J; junction bases unmatched: 4. The CDR3 has 14 residues. Germline assignment: CDR1 SQVTM and CDR2 ANQGSEA.

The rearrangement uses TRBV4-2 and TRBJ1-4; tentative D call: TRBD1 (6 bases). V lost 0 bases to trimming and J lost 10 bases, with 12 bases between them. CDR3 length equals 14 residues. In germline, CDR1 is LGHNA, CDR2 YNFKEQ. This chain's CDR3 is CASSQDVGGGKLFF. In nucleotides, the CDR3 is TGTGCCAGCAGCCAAGATGTCGGGGGCGGAAAACTGTTTTTT.

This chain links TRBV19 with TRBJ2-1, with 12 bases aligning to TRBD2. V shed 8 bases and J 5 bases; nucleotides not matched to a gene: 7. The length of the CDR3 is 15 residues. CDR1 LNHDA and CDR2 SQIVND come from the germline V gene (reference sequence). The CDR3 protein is CASGRWTSGNNEQFF. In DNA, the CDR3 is TGTGCCAGTGGCCGGTGGACTAGCGGGAACAATGAGCAGTTCTTC. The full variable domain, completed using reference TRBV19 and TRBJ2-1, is DGGITQSPKYLFRKEGQNVTLSCEQNLNHDAMYWYRQDPGQGLRLIYYSQIVNDFQKGDIAEGYSVSREKKESFPLTVTSAQKNPTAFYLCASGRWTSGNNEQFFGPGTRLTVL.

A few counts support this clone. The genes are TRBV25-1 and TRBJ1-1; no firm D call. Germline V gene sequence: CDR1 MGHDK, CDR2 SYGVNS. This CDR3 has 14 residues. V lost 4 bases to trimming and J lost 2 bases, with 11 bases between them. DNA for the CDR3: TGTGCCAGCAGTGGTTCTATTCCAAACACTGAAGCTTTCTTT. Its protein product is CASSGSIPNTEAFF.

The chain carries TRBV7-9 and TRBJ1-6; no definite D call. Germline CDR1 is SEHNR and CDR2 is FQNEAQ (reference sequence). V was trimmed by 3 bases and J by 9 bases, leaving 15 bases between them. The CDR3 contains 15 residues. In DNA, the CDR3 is TGTGCCAGCAGCTTTATGGACGGCCTCGGTTCACCCCTCCACTTT. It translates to CASSFMDGLGSPLHF.

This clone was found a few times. The CDR3 coding sequence is TGTGCCTGGAGAAGTGGGCGCCGCGAGCATTTT. It is translated as CAWRSGRREHF. This chain joins TRBV30 and TRBJ1-5; D is ambiguous. Trimming removed 3 bases from V and 14 bases from J, with 14 bases in between. Germline CDR1 reads GTSNPN; CDR2 reads SVGIG (reference sequence). The CDR3 consists of 11 residues.

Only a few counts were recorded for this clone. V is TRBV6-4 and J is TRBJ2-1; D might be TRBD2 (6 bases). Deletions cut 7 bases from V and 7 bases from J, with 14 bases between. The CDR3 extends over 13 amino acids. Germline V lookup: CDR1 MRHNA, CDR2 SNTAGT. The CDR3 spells CASISAEGNEQFF. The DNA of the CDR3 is TGTGCCAGCATTTCAGCGGAGGGGAATGAGCAGTTCTTC.

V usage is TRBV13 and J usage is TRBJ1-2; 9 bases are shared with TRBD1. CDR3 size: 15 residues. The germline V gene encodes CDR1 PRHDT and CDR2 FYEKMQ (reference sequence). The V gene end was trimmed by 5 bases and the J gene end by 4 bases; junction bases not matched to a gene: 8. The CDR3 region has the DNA TGTGCCAGCAGCGGCCGGGACAGGGACGGCTATGGCTACACCTTC. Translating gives CASSGRDRDGYGYTF.

Here the CDR3 reads CASSRGPRDEKLFF. The CDR3 region has the DNA TGTGCCAGCAGCCGGGGACCGAGGGATGAAAAACTGTTTTTT. J is TRBJ1-4 and V is TRBV28; weak D call: TRBD1 (5 bases). V shed 6 bases and J shed 6 bases, with 14 bases lying between them. Germline V gene lookup returns CDR1 MDHEN and CDR2 SYDVKM. The CDR3 sequence is 14 residues long.

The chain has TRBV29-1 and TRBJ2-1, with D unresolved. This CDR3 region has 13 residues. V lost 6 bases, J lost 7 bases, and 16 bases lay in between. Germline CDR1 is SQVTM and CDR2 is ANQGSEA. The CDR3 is CSVGLLRDNEQFF. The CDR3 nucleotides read TGCAGCGTCGGCCTTTTAAGGGATAATGAGCAGTTCTTC.

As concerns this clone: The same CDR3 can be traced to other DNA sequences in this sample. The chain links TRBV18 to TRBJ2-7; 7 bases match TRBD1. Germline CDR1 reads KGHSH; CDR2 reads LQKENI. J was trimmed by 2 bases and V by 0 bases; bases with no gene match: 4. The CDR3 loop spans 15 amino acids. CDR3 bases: TGTGCCAGCTCACCACCGTCCCAGGGGGCCTACGAGCAGTACTTC. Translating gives CASSPPSQGAYEQYF.

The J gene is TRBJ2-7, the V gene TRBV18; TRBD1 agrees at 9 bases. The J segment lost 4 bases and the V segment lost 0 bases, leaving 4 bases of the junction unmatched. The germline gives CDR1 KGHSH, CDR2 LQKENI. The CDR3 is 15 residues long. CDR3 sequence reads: CASSPPRDRVYEQYF. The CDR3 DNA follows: TGTGCCAGCTCACCACCGCGGGACAGGGTTTACGAGCAGTACTTC.

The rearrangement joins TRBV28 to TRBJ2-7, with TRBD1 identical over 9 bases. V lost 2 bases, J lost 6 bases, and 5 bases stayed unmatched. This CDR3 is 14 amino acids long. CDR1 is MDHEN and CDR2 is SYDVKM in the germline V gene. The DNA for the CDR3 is TGTGCCAGCAGTTTAGGGACAGGGATGTTCGAGCAGTACTTC. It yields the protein CASSLGTGMFEQYF.

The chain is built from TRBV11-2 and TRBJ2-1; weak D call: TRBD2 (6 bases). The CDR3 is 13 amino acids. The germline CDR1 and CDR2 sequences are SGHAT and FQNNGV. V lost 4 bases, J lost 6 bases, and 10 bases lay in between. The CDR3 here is CASSSSTSNEQFF. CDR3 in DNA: TGTGCCAGCAGCTCCTCGACTAGCAATGAGCAGTTCTTC.

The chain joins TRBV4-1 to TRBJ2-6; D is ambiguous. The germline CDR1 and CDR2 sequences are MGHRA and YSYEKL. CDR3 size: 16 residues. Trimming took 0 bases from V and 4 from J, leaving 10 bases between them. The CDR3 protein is CASSQDIAGGANVLTF. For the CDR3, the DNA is TGCGCCAGCAGCCAAGATATCGCTGGAGGGGCCAACGTCCTGACTTTC.

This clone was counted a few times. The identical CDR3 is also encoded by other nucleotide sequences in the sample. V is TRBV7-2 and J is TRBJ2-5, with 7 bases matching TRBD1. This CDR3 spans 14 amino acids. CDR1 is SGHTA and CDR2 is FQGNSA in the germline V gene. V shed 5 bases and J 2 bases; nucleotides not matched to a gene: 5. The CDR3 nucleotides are TGTGCCAGCAGCCTCGACAGGGCGCAAGAGACCCAGTACTTC. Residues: CASSLDRAQETQYF.

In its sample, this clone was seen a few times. The CDR3 loop reads CASSSGRAQKTQYF. Written as DNA, the CDR3 is TGTGCCAGCAGTAGCGGGAGGGCTCAAAAGACCCAGTACTTC. V usage is TRBV7-2 and J usage is TRBJ2-5; 11 positions agree with TRBD2. The CDR3 runs to 14 residues. V trimming: 6 bases; J trimming: 6 bases; junction bases outside the gene matches: 6. Germline CDR1 is SGHTA and CDR2 is FQGNSA.